This TCR beta chain was found in a study of cytomegalovirus exposure and HLA in healthy donors. Study-wide points: The authors listed around 150 TCR beta chains as cytomegalovirus-associated. A later analysis, which compared TCR beta chains of equal frequency, found the HLA-associated ones more clonally expanded. Later, TCR association rates were found to vary by HLA locus, highest for DRB1 and lowest for HLA-C.

This clone was counted a single time. Antigen: not known. This CDR3 comprises 11 residues. V lost 6 bases and J lost 2, with 4 bases in between. The V gene's germline CDR1 is ENHRY and CDR2 SYGVKD. Researchers ran the PCR with 60 Vbeta and 13 Jbeta primers. Assay: immunoSEQ multiplex PCR; the TCRdb copy retains only in-frame clones and omits some. In the table there are some 250,000 clones, about 80% of which are singletons. The sample comprised PBMCs. The sequence was obtained from a woman aged 40 to 50 in good health and CMV-seropositive. This chain links TRBV10-3 with TRBJ2-5; D is uncertain. The CDR3 bases are TGTGCCATCAGACTGCAAGAGACCCAGTACTTC. Translated, it gives CAIRLQETQYF.